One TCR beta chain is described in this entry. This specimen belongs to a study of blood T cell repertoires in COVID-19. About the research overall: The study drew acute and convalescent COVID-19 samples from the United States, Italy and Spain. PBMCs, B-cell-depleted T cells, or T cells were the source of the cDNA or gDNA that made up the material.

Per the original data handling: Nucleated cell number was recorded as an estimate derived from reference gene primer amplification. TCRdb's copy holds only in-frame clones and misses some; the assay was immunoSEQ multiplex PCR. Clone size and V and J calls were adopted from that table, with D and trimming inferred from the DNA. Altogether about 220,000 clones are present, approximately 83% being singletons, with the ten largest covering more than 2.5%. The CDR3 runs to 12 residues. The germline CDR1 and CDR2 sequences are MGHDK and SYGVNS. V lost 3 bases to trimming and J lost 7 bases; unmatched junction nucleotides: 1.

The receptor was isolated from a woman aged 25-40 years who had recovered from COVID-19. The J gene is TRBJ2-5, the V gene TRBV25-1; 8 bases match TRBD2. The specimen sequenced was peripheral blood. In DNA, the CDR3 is TGTGCCAGCAGTGACCTAGCGGGGACCCAGTACTTC. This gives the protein CASSDLAGTQYF.